Listed here are 26 T cell receptor beta chains from one sample, sequenced in a study of shared clonotypes between healthy human individuals. Only in-frame clones appear in the TCRdb table, and some are missing; sequencing was by immunoSEQ multiplex PCR. The sample holds 2 million to 2.5 million clones, more than 90% seen once. Sequencing used naive CD4+ T cells sorted from blood. The subset is: CD45RA+ positively selected. These receptors all come from a man aged 18-30 years in good health.

In its sample, this clone was seen once. The rearrangement uses TRBV6-1 and TRBJ1-1, with D possibly TRBD1 on 6 matching bases. The length of the CDR3 is 17 residues. Trimming removed 4 bases from V and 4 bases from J, with 22 bases in between. The V gene's germline CDR1 is MNHNS and CDR2 SASEGT. Written as DNA, the CDR3 is TGTGCCAGCAGTGGGACAGTGGGGTTCTGGGGAAGCACTGAAGCTTTCTTT. Protein product: CASSGTVGFWGSTEAFF.

This rearrangement joins TRBV29-1 to TRBJ2-2; 9 nucleotides align to TRBD1. J lost 7 bases, V lost 4 bases, and 4 bases had no gene match. The germline gives CDR1 SQVTM, CDR2 ANQGSEA. CDR3 size: 13 residues. This CDR3 is CSVGTGGGGELFF. The CDR3 nucleotides are TGCAGCGTTGGAACAGGGGGCGGCGGGGAGCTGTTTTTT.

The V and J genes are TRBV5-6 and TRBJ1-2; D not certain. Deletions cut 4 bases from V and 14 bases from J, with 18 bases between. This CDR3 has 12 residues. Germline loops: CDR1 SGHDT, CDR2 YYEEEE. CDR3 nucleotide sequence: TGTGCCAGCAGCCTGGATCCCGCCGGTCCAACCTTC. Its protein product is CASSLDPAGPTF.

The V and J genes are TRBV5-4 and TRBJ1-1; D is uncertain. Looked up from germline, CDR1 is SGHNT and CDR2 is YYREEE (reference sequence). Trimming shortened V by 0 bases and J by 5 bases, and 11 bases separated the two germline ends. The CDR3 consists of 14 residues. CDR3 sequence reads: CASSLVSGTTEAFF. CDR3 nucleotides: TGTGCCAGCAGCTTGGTTTCCGGCACTACTGAAGCTTTCTTT. Full variable domain (missing parts from reference TRBV5-4 and TRBJ1-1): ETGVTQSPTHLIKTRGQQVTLRCSSQSGHNTVSWYQQALGQGPQFIFQYYREEENGRGNFPPRFSGLQFPNYSSELNVNALELDDSALYLCASSLVSGTTEAFFGQGTRLTVV.

This rearrangement joins TRBV6-5 to TRBJ1-1; no definite D call. Per germline, CDR1 MNHEY and CDR2 SVGAGI. This CDR3 is built from 13 residues. V gave up 2 bases and J gave up 7 bases, with 11 bases separating them. The chain's CDR3 is CASSYNAGFEAFF. CDR3 in DNA: TGTGCCAGCAGTTACAATGCAGGCTTTGAAGCTTTCTTT.

V is TRBV7-2 and J is TRBJ2-7; D perhaps matches TRBD1 (6 bases). Looked up from germline, CDR1 is SGHTA and CDR2 is FQGNSA. The CDR3 length is 15 residues. Trimming took off 4 bases at V and 0 bases at J, with 13 bases between the two ends. The DNA for the CDR3 is TGTGCCAGCAGCTCCAGGGGTGCCCTCTCCTACGAGCAGTACTTC. It is translated as CASSSRGALSYEQYF.

The DNA of the CDR3 is TGTGCCAGCAGTTATTCGGACCAGATTTACGAGCAGTACTTC. Translation gives CASSYSDQIYEQYF. J is TRBJ2-7 and V is TRBV6-5, with unresolved D. CDR1 and CDR2 from the germline V gene are MNHEY and SVGAGI. The CDR3 is 14 amino acids. V was pared by 3 bases and J by 4 bases, with 13 bases between.

The chain uses TRBV9 and TRBJ2-7; 8 bases align to TRBD2. V gave up 4 bases and J gave up 2 bases; unmatched junction bases: 8. The CDR3 totals 15 residues. CDR1 SGDLS and CDR2 YYNGEE come from the germline V gene. CDR3 protein: CASSLESGGTYEQYF. The CDR3 coding sequence is TGTGCCAGCAGCCTCGAAAGCGGGGGTACCTACGAGCAGTACTTC. Variable domain in full (rest from reference TRBV9 and TRBJ2-7): DSGVTQTPKHLITATGQRVTLRCSPRSGDLSVYWYQQSLDQGLQFLIQYYNGEERAKGNILERFSAQQFPDLHSELNLSSLELGDSALYFCASSLESGGTYEQYFGPGTRLTVT.

This clone was counted a single time. The DNA for the CDR3 is TGTGCCAGCAGCGACAGGGGGCACGATGGAAACACCATATATTTT. Translated: CASSDRGHDGNTIYF. The chain recombines TRBV28 with TRBJ1-3, with TRBD1 identical over 10 bases. CDR3 length: 15 amino acids. The trim removed 6 bases at V and 3 bases at J, leaving 5 bases unmatched. The germline CDR1 and CDR2 sequences are MDHEN and SYDVKM. The variable domain in full, with the rest retrieved from reference TRBV28 and TRBJ1-3, is DVKVTQSSRYLVKRTGEKVFLECVQDMDHENMFWYRQDPGLGLRLIYFSYDVKMKEKGDIPEGYSVSREKKERFSLILESASTNQTSMYLCASSDRGHDGNTIYFGEGSWLTVV.

The chain carries TRBV28 and TRBJ1-3, with a possible D match to TRBD1 (5 bases). V was shortened by 8 bases and J by 5 bases, with 16 bases between the two germline ends. The CDR3 is 14 amino acids. CDR1 is MDHEN, CDR2 SYDVKM, per germline. The CDR3 reads CASFRGGARNTIYF. The CDR3 DNA is TGTGCCAGCTTCCGTGGAGGGGCCCGAAACACCATATATTTT.

The rearrangement uses TRBV6-1 and TRBJ1-5; D remains unclear. The CDR3 covers 14 residues. The V gene's germline CDR1 is MNHNS and CDR2 SASEGT. Deletions cut 4 bases from V and 1 base from J, with 8 bases between. DNA for the CDR3: TGTGCCAGCAGTGCTTTAGACAGCAATCAGCCCCAGCATTTT. It yields the protein CASSALDSNQPQHF.

The chain combines TRBV25-1 with TRBJ2-5; 8 bases align to TRBD1. This CDR3 has 18 residues. Germline CDR1 reads MGHDK; CDR2 reads SYGVNS. V was clipped by 1 base and J by 4 bases; unmatched bases: 14. CDR3 loop: CASSELDPSRGRGETQYF. CDR3 sequence (DNA): TGTGCCAGCAGTGAATTGGACCCCTCCAGGGGGCGCGGAGAGACCCAGTACTTC. Combining the CDR3 with reference TRBV25-1 and TRBJ2-5 gives the whole variable domain EADIYQTPRYLVIGTGKKITLECSQTMGHDKMYWYQQDPGMELHLIHYSYGVNSTEKGDLSSESTVSRIRTEHFPLTLESARPSHTSQYLCASSELDPSRGRGETQYFGPGTRLLVL.

This clone has only a few counts. Other DNA sequences in the same sample also yield this CDR3. V is TRBV5-1 and J is TRBJ1-1, with D possibly matching TRBD1 (5 bases). Germline V lookup: CDR1 SGHRS, CDR2 YFSETQ. V shed 4 bases and J shed 1 base, with 11 bases lying between them. The CDR3 has 14 amino acids. CDR3 residues: CASSPGTGNTEAFF. DNA of the CDR3: TGCGCCAGCAGCCCCGGGACGGGGAACACTGAAGCTTTCTTT.

The chain uses TRBV9 and TRBJ1-5; D might be TRBD1 (6 bases). Germline values: CDR1 SGDLS, CDR2 YYNGEE. The CDR3 consists of 14 residues. Trimming cost V 3 bases and J 6 bases, with 13 bases left between them. In DNA form, the CDR3 reads TGTGCCAGCAGCGAAGAAGGGGGTAGTCAGCCCCAGCATTTT. Amino acid sequence: CASSEEGGSQPQHF.

The chain has TRBV30 and TRBJ2-5; the D is unclear. The length of the CDR3 is 13 residues. Trimming removed 2 bases at V and 1 base at J, with 8 bases between. Germline CDR1 is GTSNPN and CDR2 is SVGIG (reference sequence). As DNA, the CDR3 is TGTGCCTGGAGTAAGGGCCTCCAAGAGACCCAGTACTTC. Residues: CAWSKGLQETQYF.

The V gene is TRBV25-1, the J gene TRBJ2-1, with 9 bases aligning to TRBD1. Germline V gene data show CDR1 as MGHDK and CDR2 as SYGVNS. This CDR3 is 13 amino acids long. With 8 bases clipped from V and 7 bases from J, the junction kept 6 bases outside the gene matches. The CDR3 spells CASRGQGRNEQFF. CDR3 nucleotides: TGTGCCAGCCGAGGACAGGGGCGAAATGAGCAGTTCTTC. Supplemented by reference TRBV25-1 and TRBJ2-1, the full variable domain reads EADIYQTPRYLVIGTGKKITLECSQTMGHDKMYWYQQDPGMELHLIHYSYGVNSTEKGDLSSESTVSRIRTEHFPLTLESARPSHTSQYLCASRGQGRNEQFFGPGTRLTVL.

With regard to this clone: At one end the junction does not follow the germline gene, possibly because of a read error. The chain links TRBV5-6 to TRBJ1-2, with 9 bases matching TRBD1. This CDR3 has 13 amino acids. Per germline, CDR1 SGHDT and CDR2 YYEEEE. The CDR3 is CASSWTQGTGTNF. As DNA, the CDR3 is TGTGCCAGCAGCTGGACCCAAGGGACAGGGACCAACTTC.

The chain carries TRBV7-8 and TRBJ1-1; D gene uncertain. V lost 5 bases and J 1 base, leaving 8 bases between the germline ends. Germline assignment: CDR1 SGHVS and CDR2 FQNEAQ. The CDR3 has 13 residues. The CDR3 DNA follows: TGTGCCAGCAGCCCAGGTGGGAACACTGAAGCTTTCTTT. This sequence encodes CASSPGGNTEAFF.

The J gene is TRBJ1-1, the V gene TRBV18, with unresolved D. In germline, CDR1 is KGHSH, CDR2 LQKENI. V lost 2 bases and J lost 7, with 11 bases in between. The CDR3 runs 13 residues. CDR3 in DNA: TGTGCCAGCTCACCAAGGGTGAATGATGAAGCTTTCTTT. Protein product: CASSPRVNDEAFF.

As for this clone: The sample has other DNA sequences that encode this CDR3 too. This chain joins TRBV5-1 and TRBJ2-3; TRBD1 aligns across 8 bases. Germline CDR1 SGHRS, CDR2 YFSETQ. The J segment lost 2 bases and the V segment lost 4 bases, leaving 6 bases of the junction unmatched. The CDR3 is 15 amino acids. The CDR3 coding sequence is TGCGCCAGCAGCCCGGGACAGGTAAACACAGATACGCAGTATTTT. Protein: CASSPGQVNTDTQYF. The full variable domain, completed using reference TRBV5-1 and TRBJ2-3, is KAGVTQTPRYLIKTRGQQVTLSCSPISGHRSVSWYQQTPGQGLQFLFEYFSETQRNKGNFPGRFSGRQFSNSRSEMNVSTLELGDSALYLCASSPGQVNTDTQYFGPGTRLTVL.

This sequence joins TRBV28 and TRBJ2-7, with 7 nucleotides matching TRBD1. This CDR3 contains 15 residues. The V segment lost 10 bases and the J segment 3 bases; nucleotides outside the gene matches: 15. The germline V gene encodes CDR1 MDHEN and CDR2 SYDVKM. The CDR3 is CATKGTPDRNYEQYF. CDR3 DNA: TGTGCCACCAAGGGGACCCCGGACAGGAACTACGAGCAGTACTTC.

As concerns this clone: Other DNA sequences within the sample encode an identical CDR3. This chain uses TRBV25-1 with TRBJ2-5; no clear D. The germline CDR1 and CDR2 sequences are MGHDK and SYGVNS. This CDR3 has 11 amino acids. V was clipped by 4 bases and J by 5 bases, with 5 bases between them. The CDR3: CASSVRETQYF. Written as DNA, the CDR3 is TGTGCCAGCAGTGTACGTGAGACCCAGTACTTC.

Of note for this clone: The same CDR3 is also encoded by other DNA sequences in this sample. This chain connects TRBV5-1 to TRBJ1-3, with D possibly matching TRBD1 (6 bases). Germline CDR1 and CDR2: SGHRS and YFSETQ. V was pared by 1 base and J by 2 bases, with 10 bases between. The CDR3 runs 15 residues. Written as DNA, the CDR3 is TGCGCCAGCAGCTTGAGGGGGGACCCTGGAAACACCATATATTTT. This encodes CASSLRGDPGNTIYF.

The chain couples TRBV5-1 to TRBJ2-7; D tentatively fits TRBD1 or TRBD2 (5 bases each). This CDR3 has 17 amino acids. Trimming took 1 base from V and 5 from J, leaving 22 bases between them. CDR1 is SGHRS, CDR2 YFSETQ, per germline. The CDR3 DNA sequence: TGCGCCAGCAGCTTGAGGTCTACAGGAACTAGTAACCACGAGCAGTACTTC. Protein sequence: CASSLRSTGTSNHEQYF.

The chain links TRBV4-1 to TRBJ1-2, with D perhaps TRBD1 (6 bases). The germline V gene has CDR1 MGHRA and CDR2 YSYEKL. The CDR3 sequence is 14 residues long. Trimming pared 4 bases from V and 4 bases from J, leaving 13 bases between. CDR3 sequence: CASSLGHLPYGYTF. The CDR3 DNA reads as TGCGCCAGCAGCCTGGGACATCTTCCCTATGGCTACACCTTC.

The chain recombines TRBV2 with TRBJ1-2, with D unclear. Trimming cost V 4 bases and J 3 bases, with 12 bases left between them. CDR3 length: 14 amino acids. Germline assignment: CDR1 SNHLY and CDR2 FYNNEI. This CDR3 reads CASSGTPDDYGYTF. In nucleotides, the CDR3 is TGTGCCAGCAGTGGGACTCCGGACGACTATGGCTACACCTTC. Using reference TRBV2 and TRBJ1-2 for the parts outside the CDR3, the full variable domain is EPEVTQTPSHQVTQMGQEVILRCVPISNHLYFYWYRQILGQKVEFLVSFYNNEISEKSEIFDDQFSVERPDGSNFTLKIRSTKLEDSAMYFCASSGTPDDYGYTFGSGTRLTVV.